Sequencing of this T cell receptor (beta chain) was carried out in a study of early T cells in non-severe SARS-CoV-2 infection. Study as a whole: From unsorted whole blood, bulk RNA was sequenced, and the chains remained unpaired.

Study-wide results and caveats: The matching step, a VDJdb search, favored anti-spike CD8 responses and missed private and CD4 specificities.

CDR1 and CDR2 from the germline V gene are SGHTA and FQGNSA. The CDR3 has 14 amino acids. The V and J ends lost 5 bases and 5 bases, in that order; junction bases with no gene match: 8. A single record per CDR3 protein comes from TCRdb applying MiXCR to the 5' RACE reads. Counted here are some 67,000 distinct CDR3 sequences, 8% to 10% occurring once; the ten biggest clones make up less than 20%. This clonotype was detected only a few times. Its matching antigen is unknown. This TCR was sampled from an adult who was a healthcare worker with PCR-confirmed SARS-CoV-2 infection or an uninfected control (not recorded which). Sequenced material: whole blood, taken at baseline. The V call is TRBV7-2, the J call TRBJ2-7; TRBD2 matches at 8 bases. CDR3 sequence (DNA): TGTGCCAGCAGCCCGGGAGGGTCAAACGACGAGCAGTACTTC. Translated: CASSPGGSNDEQYF.